The 21 T cell receptor beta chains reported below all come from one sample, sequenced in a study of technical replicates of blood from a handful of donors. Data came from immunoSEQ multiplex PCR; TCRdb stores just in-frame clones and leaves some out. This table has under 85,000 clones, 90% to 95% appearing once. Sequencing used T cells isolated from PBMCs. These receptors originate from a human donor in good health.

The CDR3 nucleotides are TGTGCCAGTAGTACCTCAGACAGCCAAGAGACCCAGTACTTC. Residues: CASSTSDSQETQYF. J is TRBJ2-5 and V is TRBV19; D perhaps matches TRBD1 (5 bases). V dropped 4 bases and J dropped 1 base, with 10 bases sitting between them. CDR3 length: 14 amino acids. CDR1 is LNHDA, CDR2 SQIVND, per germline (reference sequence).

The J gene is TRBJ2-5, the V gene TRBV6-1; 10 bases line up with TRBD1. CDR3 length equals 14 residues. The J segment lost 5 bases and the V segment lost 6 bases, leaving 6 bases of the junction unmatched. The germline CDR1 and CDR2 sequences are MNHNS and SASEGT. CDR3 region: CASRGTGALETQYF. Written as DNA, the CDR3 is TGTGCCAGCAGGGGGACAGGGGCCCTGGAGACCCAGTACTTC.

The rearrangement links TRBV5-6 to TRBJ1-1; 7 bases fit TRBD1. V shed 6 bases and J 8 bases; nucleotides not matched to a gene: 7. The CDR3 runs 12 residues. CDR1 and CDR2 (germline): SGHDT, YYEEEE. Here the CDR3 DNA reads TGTGCCAGCACCCTCAGGGGGAACGAAGCTTTCTTT. Residues: CASTLRGNEAFF.

This chain connects TRBV6-6 to TRBJ2-1; 7 bases line up with TRBD2. V gave up 5 bases and J gave up 8 bases; unmatched junction bases: 12. The CDR3 extends over 15 amino acids. The germline V gene has CDR1 MNHNY and CDR2 SVGAGI (reference sequence). The DNA for the CDR3 is TGTGCCAGCAGTAAAACTAGCGAGAGGAGCTATGAGCAGTTCTTC. Translating gives CASSKTSERSYEQFF.

V gene TRBV11-2 combines with J gene TRBJ1-1, with D perhaps TRBD1 (6 bases). Germline loops: CDR1 SGHAT, CDR2 FQNNGV. V was clipped by 4 bases and J by 6 bases, with 15 bases between them. The CDR3 extends over 14 amino acids. CDR3 in DNA: TGTGCCAGCAGCTATCTCAGGGGCGAGGCTGAAGCTTTCTTT. Protein product: CASSYLRGEAEAFF. Variable domain in full (rest from reference TRBV11-2 and TRBJ1-1): EAGVAQSPRYKIIEKRQSVAFWCNPISGHATLYWYQQILGQGPKLLIQFQNNGVVDDSQLPKDRFSAERLKGVDSTLKIQPAKLEDSAVYLCASSYLRGEAEAFFGQGTRLTVV.

The chain carries TRBV30 and TRBJ2-7, with 7 bases matching TRBD1. V shed 2 bases and J 6 bases; nucleotides not matched to a gene: 4. Germline CDR1 reads GTSNPN; CDR2 reads SVGIG (reference sequence). This CDR3 contains 12 residues. The CDR3: CAWSLTGAEQYF. In nucleotides, the CDR3 is TGTGCCTGGAGTCTAACAGGGGCCGAGCAGTACTTC. The complete variable domain, with remaining parts taken from reference TRBV30 and TRBJ2-7, reads SQTIHQWPATLVQPVGSPLSLECTVEGTSNPNLYWYRQAAGRGLQLLFYSVGIGQISSEVPQNLSASRPQDRQFILSSKKLLLSDSGFYLCAWSLTGAEQYFGPGTRLTVT.

The V gene is TRBV9, the J gene TRBJ1-5; D is unresolved. The CDR3 has 13 amino acids. The V end lost 0 bases, the J end lost 6 bases, and 7 bases lay between the germline ends. Germline V gene sequence: CDR1 SGDLS, CDR2 YYNGEE. In DNA form, the CDR3 reads TGTGCCAGCAGCGTAGAGGGAGGTCAGCCCCAGCATTTT. It translates to CASSVEGGQPQHF.

The V and J genes are TRBV7-2 and TRBJ1-5, with a possible D match to TRBD1 (5 bases). Looked up from germline, CDR1 is SGHTA and CDR2 is FQGNSA. The CDR3 loop spans 15 amino acids. Trimming took off 5 bases at V and 4 bases at J, with 15 bases between the two ends. Written as DNA, the CDR3 is TGTGCCAGCAGCCCGGTCGGACAATCTAATCAGCCCCAGCATTTT. It encodes CASSPVGQSNQPQHF.

The chain carries TRBV6-5 and TRBJ2-7; 9 bases line up with TRBD1. Trimming cost V 3 bases and J 2 bases; bases outside gene matches: 5. CDR1 is MNHEY and CDR2 is SVGAGI in the germline V gene. This CDR3 is built from 15 residues. The CDR3, as DNA: TGTGCCAGCAGTTATTCGGGACAGGGAGCCTACGAGCAGTACTTC. This sequence encodes CASSYSGQGAYEQYF.

The rearrangement links TRBV21-1 to TRBJ1-1; the table gives TRBD1 as D, unverified against the DNA. TRBV21-1 is a documented pseudogene. This CDR3 spans 15 amino acids. CDR3 loop: CASSAYRGENTEAFF. The CDR3 DNA is TGTGCCAGCAGCGCATACAGGGGGGAGAACACTGAAGCTTTCTTT.

V gene TRBV27 combines with J gene TRBJ2-7; D is perhaps TRBD2 (5 bases). V lost 3 bases and J lost 0, with 9 bases in between. Germline loops: CDR1 MNHEY, CDR2 SMNVEV (reference sequence). The CDR3 contains 14 residues. CDR3 DNA sequence: TGTGCCAGCAGTTTTGAGGGTAGCTCCTACGAGCAGTACTTC. Amino acids: CASSFEGSSYEQYF.

The gene calls are TRBV6-6 and TRBJ2-7; D is possibly TRBD1 (6 bases). CDR3 size: 13 residues. Trimming removed 7 bases from V and 5 bases from J, with 15 bases in between. Germline loops: CDR1 MNHNY, CDR2 SVGAGI (reference sequence). CDR3 DNA sequence: TGTGCCAGCACCCCAGGGGAGAGGGACGAGCAGTACTTC. Translation gives CASTPGERDEQYF.

The rearrangement uses TRBV4-3 and TRBJ1-5; perhaps TRBD1 as D (5 bases). The germline V gene encodes CDR1 LGHNA and CDR2 YSLEER. V lost 0 bases to trimming and J lost 7 bases, with 16 bases between them. The CDR3 length is 16 residues. The CDR3 DNA reads TGCGCCAGCAGCCAAGATTTAGGCCAGGGTACACAGCCCCAGCATTTT. Translation: CASSQDLGQGTQPQHF.

The rearrangement uses TRBV27 and TRBJ1-1; D gene uncertain. CDR1 and CDR2 (germline): MNHEY, SMNVEV (reference sequence). The CDR3 totals 14 residues. V was shortened by 2 bases and J by 11 bases, with 18 bases between the two germline ends. CDR3 sequence: CASSLLPQVGWAFF. CDR3 DNA: TGTGCCAGCAGTTTACTCCCTCAGGTGGGTTGGGCTTTCTTT.

This clone has just one count. The J gene is TRBJ1-4, the V gene TRBV6-1; no clear D gene. This CDR3 is 13 amino acids long. Germline CDR1 is MNHNS and CDR2 is SASEGT. Trimming shortened V by 4 bases and J by 4 bases, and 7 bases separated the two germline ends. The CDR3 reads CASSAPVNEKLFF. In DNA, the CDR3 is TGTGCCAGCAGTGCCCCAGTTAATGAAAAACTGTTTTTT.

The chain links TRBV7-8 to TRBJ1-3; D uncertain. Trimming cost V 8 bases and J 0 bases, with 8 bases left between them. Per germline, CDR1 SGHVS and CDR2 FQNEAQ. The CDR3 loop spans 13 amino acids. The CDR3: CASYSYSGNTIYF. The CDR3 coding sequence is TGTGCCAGCTACAGTTACTCTGGAAACACCATATATTTT.

The chain combines TRBV6-4 with TRBJ2-1, with a tentative D call TRBD2 (5 bases). Germline assignment: CDR1 MRHNA and CDR2 SNTAGT. Trimming removed 3 bases at V and 4 bases at J, with 13 bases between. CDR3 size: 15 residues. The CDR3 reads CASSEGGSWYNEQFF. For the CDR3, the DNA is TGTGCCAGCAGTGAAGGTGGGAGTTGGTACAATGAGCAGTTCTTC.

This chain uses TRBV10-3 with TRBJ2-2; TRBD2 matches 7 bases. The V gene's germline CDR1 is ENHRY and CDR2 SYGVKD. CDR3 length: 16 residues. V was pared by 3 bases and J by 3 bases, with 7 bases of the junction left unmatched. CDR3 amino acids: CAISDPGGTDTGELFF. DNA for the CDR3: TGTGCCATCAGTGACCCGGGGGGAACAGACACCGGGGAGCTGTTTTTT.

The chain joins TRBV11-2 to TRBJ2-2; 7 nucleotides align to TRBD2. J was trimmed by 3 bases and V by 1 base; bases with no gene match: 5. This CDR3 is built from 16 residues. Germline V gene data show CDR1 as SGHAT and CDR2 as FQNNGV. The chain's CDR3 is CASSLVWREYTGELFF. Written as DNA, the CDR3 is TGTGCCAGCAGCTTAGTTTGGCGGGAGTACACCGGGGAGCTGTTTTTT. The entire variable domain, with the rest obtained from reference TRBV11-2 and TRBJ2-2, is as follows: EAGVAQSPRYKIIEKRQSVAFWCNPISGHATLYWYQQILGQGPKLLIQFQNNGVVDDSQLPKDRFSAERLKGVDSTLKIQPAKLEDSAVYLCASSLVWREYTGELFFGEGSRLTVL.

This clone was seen once. DNA for the CDR3: TGTGCCACCAGCAGAGATCGCTGGGACTATTCCGAGCAGTACTTC. Translated, it gives CATSRDRWDYSEQYF. The chain joins TRBV15 to TRBJ2-7; the match to TRBD2 covers 7 bases. The CDR3 sequence is 15 residues long. Germline V lookup: CDR1 LNHNV, CDR2 YYDKDF (reference sequence). Germline trimming cut 0 bases from V and 6 bases from J; bases unmatched to any gene: 8.

This chain links TRBV5-1 with TRBJ1-1, with 7 bases lining up with TRBD1. The germline CDR1 and CDR2 sequences are SGHRS and YFSETQ. Trimming removed 5 bases from V and 5 bases from J; junction bases left unmatched: 12. The CDR3 contains 15 residues. The CDR3 here is CASSTFDRDMTEAFF. In nucleotides, the CDR3 is TGCGCCAGCAGTACTTTCGACAGGGACATGACTGAAGCTTTCTTT.